The clone carrying this T cell receptor (beta chain) has just a few counts. The CDR3 extends over 17 amino acids. Per germline, CDR1 SGDLS and CDR2 YYNGEE. V gave up 3 bases and J gave up 2 bases; unmatched junction bases: 12. The record originates from a study of T cell changes during pregnancy in multiple sclerosis. This table comes from immunoSEQ multiplex PCR, and its TCRdb copy is limited to in-frame clones, with some not included. Counted here are about 27,000 clones, about nine tenths occurring once; the ten biggest clones make up more than 6.5%. The receptor was isolated from a female donor with multiple sclerosis, enrolled in a pregnancy study. The J gene is TRBJ1-2, the V gene TRBV9; 8 bases line up with TRBD1. Sequencing used CD8+ T cells from peripheral blood mononuclear cells, obtained in the second trimester of pregnancy. The CDR3 protein is CASSAGWGTGENYGYTF. Written as DNA, the CDR3 is TGTGCCAGCAGCGCGGGCTGGGGGACAGGCGAAAACTATGGCTACACCTTC.